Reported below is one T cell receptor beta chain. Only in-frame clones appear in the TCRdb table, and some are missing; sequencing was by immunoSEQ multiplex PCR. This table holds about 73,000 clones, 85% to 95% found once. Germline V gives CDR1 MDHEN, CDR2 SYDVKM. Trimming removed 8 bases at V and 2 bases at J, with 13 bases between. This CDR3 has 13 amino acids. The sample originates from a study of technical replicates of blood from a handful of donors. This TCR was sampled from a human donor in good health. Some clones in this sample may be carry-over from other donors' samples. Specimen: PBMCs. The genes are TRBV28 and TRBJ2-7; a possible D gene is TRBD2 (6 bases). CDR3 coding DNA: TGTGCCAGCTCCGGGACTCCAACCTACGAGCAGTACTTC. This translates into CASSGTPTYEQYF.